These 27 T cell receptor beta chains were sequenced from one sample in a study of Graves' ophthalmopathy and Graves' hyperthyroidism. Using RNA transcripts, the TCR beta CDR3 regions were amplified. The authors performed first-round RT-PCR with HTBI primers and then a second-round multiplex PCR. TCRdb called the multiplex PCR reads again in MiXCR, with one record for every CDR3 protein. Counted here are about 700,000 distinct CDR3 sequences, about 38% occurring once; the ten biggest clones make up 2.5% to 3.5%. The material sequenced was peripheral blood. Receptors originate from an adult man with Graves' ophthalmopathy.

The rearrangement joins TRBV29-1 to TRBJ2-7, with 11 bases identical to TRBD2. Germline V gene sequence: CDR1 SQVTM, CDR2 ANQGSEA. The CDR3 is 14 amino acids. V was clipped by 4 bases and J by 3 bases; unmatched bases: 5. CDR3 protein: CSVVTSGNLYEQYF. The CDR3 DNA reads TGCAGCGTTGTGACTAGCGGGAACCTCTACGAGCAGTACTTC.

J is TRBJ1-2 and V is TRBV29-1; 7 bases agree with TRBD1. Germline CDR1 reads SQVTM; CDR2 reads ANQGSEA. With 7 bases clipped from V and 0 bases from J, the junction kept 5 bases outside the gene matches. The CDR3 length is 13 residues. As DNA, the CDR3 is TGCAGCGCTCAGACAGGGACTAACTATGGCTACACCTTC. This codes for CSAQTGTNYGYTF.

This sequence joins TRBV25-1 and TRBJ1-2; the D is unclear. The CDR3 has 18 amino acids. The germline V and J ends were trimmed by 5 bases and 8 bases, with 30 bases remaining between them. The V gene's germline CDR1 is MGHDK and CDR2 SYGVNS. CDR3 nucleotides: TGTGCCAGCAGTCCCTTTCGCCGGCTAGCATCTGAGTTAAAGGGCTACACCTTC. Amino acids: CASSPFRRLASELKGYTF.

The rearrangement links TRBV11-2 to TRBJ1-6; D perhaps matches TRBD1 (6 bases). V was clipped by 4 bases and J by 11 bases, with 9 bases between them. CDR1 is SGHAT, CDR2 FQNNGV, per germline. The CDR3 totals 12 residues. CDR3 nucleotide sequence: TGTGCCAGCAGCTCCACAGGGACACCCCTCCACTTT. Its translation: CASSSTGTPLHF.

This clonotype was seen many times. This sequence joins TRBV10-2 and TRBJ2-5, with D possibly being TRBD2 (6 bases). From germline, CDR1 is WSHSY and CDR2 SAAADI. The CDR3 extends over 12 amino acids. Trimming removed 8 bases from V and 5 bases from J, with 12 bases in between. The CDR3, as DNA: TGCGCCAGCGGGAGGAGGTGGGAGACCCAGTACTTC. This gives the protein CASGRRWETQYF.

With respect to this clonotype: A much larger clone is a single base away; this may be a read error. The chain recombines TRBV7-9 with TRBJ1-5, with D perhaps matching TRBD1 (5 bases). This CDR3 has 15 residues. Looked up from germline, CDR1 is SEHNR and CDR2 is FQNEAQ (reference sequence). V gave up 5 bases and J gave up 4 bases, with 15 bases separating them. The CDR3 here is CASSLTEGQNQPQHF. The CDR3 DNA is TGTGCCAGCAGCCTGACAGAAGGGCAAAATCAGCCCCAGCATTTT.

In the case of this clonotype: One end of the junction does not line up with germline, which may come from a read error. The V call is TRBV10-3, the J call TRBJ1-4; 8 nucleotides line up with TRBD1. The CDR3 contains 15 residues. Germline V gene sequence: CDR1 ENHRY, CDR2 SYGVKD. The CDR3, as DNA: TGTGCCAACAGTTCGCAGGGGGCTTTAGGTGAAAAACTGTTTTTT. This gives the protein CANSSQGALGEKLFF.

V gene TRBV11-2 combines with J gene TRBJ2-5, with 9 bases aligning to TRBD1. The germline V gene encodes CDR1 SGHAT and CDR2 FQNNGV. J was trimmed by 0 bases and V by 1 base; bases with no gene match: 6. This CDR3 contains 17 residues. For the CDR3, the DNA is TGTGCCAGCAGCTTAGTGGCCGGGACAGGGTACCAAGAGACCCAGTACTTC. Translated: CASSLVAGTGYQETQYF.

This clonotype has ten or more counts. V usage is TRBV7-3 and J usage is TRBJ2-6; 7 bases map to TRBD1. Germline trimming cut 5 bases from V and 0 bases from J; bases unmatched to any gene: 13. Germline CDR1 SGHTA, CDR2 FQGTGA. The CDR3 covers 19 residues. CDR3 region: CASSLRRDSPFSGANVLTF. CDR3 DNA: TGTGCCAGCAGCCTCCGAAGGGACAGCCCTTTCTCTGGGGCCAACGTCCTGACTTTC.

At least ten counts were recorded for this clonotype. The genes are TRBV7-9 and TRBJ2-5; D ambiguous. In germline, CDR1 is SEHNR, CDR2 FQNEAQ (reference sequence). There are 11 residues in the CDR3. Trimming removed 6 bases at V and 2 bases at J, with 4 bases between. The DNA for the CDR3 is TGTGCCAGCAGGCAACAAGAGACCCAGTACTTC. It translates to CASRQQETQYF.

The chain combines TRBV29-1 with TRBJ1-3; possible D gene TRBD1, 6 bases. Per the germline V gene, CDR1 is SQVTM and CDR2 is ANQGSEA. The CDR3 consists of 15 residues. V was shortened by 3 bases and J by 0 bases, with 12 bases between the two germline ends. CDR3 nucleotide sequence: TGCAGCGTTGAGCAGGGGACGGACTCTGGAAACACCATATATTTT. It yields the protein CSVEQGTDSGNTIYF.

In this sample, this clonotype turned up a few times. The rearrangement uses TRBV19 and TRBJ1-1; weak D call: TRBD1 (5 bases). Trimming took 3 bases from V and 0 from J, leaving 14 bases between them. The CDR3 length is 16 residues. CDR1 is LNHDA, CDR2 SQIVND, per germline (reference sequence). The CDR3 here is CASSIQGWGLNTEAFF. CDR3 nucleotides: TGTGCCAGTAGTATTCAGGGTTGGGGCCTGAACACTGAAGCTTTCTTT.

This clonotype was detected many times. The J gene is TRBJ2-2, the V gene TRBV7-6; 12 bases align to TRBD2. Germline-derived CDR1 and CDR2 are SGHVS and FNYEAQ. Unmatched junction bases numbered 4, after V lost 0 bases and J lost 5 bases. The CDR3 spans 17 residues. The CDR3 here is CASSLATSGSSTGELFF. The DNA for the CDR3 is TGTGCCAGCAGCTTAGCGACTAGCGGGAGCAGTACCGGGGAGCTGTTTTTT.

The chain links TRBV20-1 to TRBJ1-2; TRBD1 aligns across 12 bases. With 3 bases clipped from V and 2 bases from J, the junction kept 7 bases outside the gene matches. The CDR3 has 16 residues. Germline CDR1 DFQATT, CDR2 SNEGSKA (reference sequence). As DNA, the CDR3 is TGCAGTGCTAGTTTGGGACAGGGGGCCGGAAACTATGGCTACACCTTC. It is translated as CSASLGQGAGNYGYTF.

This clonotype was counted many times. The rearrangement joins TRBV12-3 or TRBV12-4 to TRBJ2-5; 7 bases match TRBD2. Trimming cost V 5 bases and J 7 bases; bases outside gene matches: 10. The CDR3 contains 14 residues. The CDR3 nucleotides read TGTGCCAGCAGTCTTGGGAGGGTCGGGTGGACCCAGTACTTC. It translates to CASSLGRVGWTQYF.

This clonotype showed up many times. J is TRBJ1-2 and V is TRBV11-2; the D is unclear. The V gene's germline CDR1 is SGHAT and CDR2 FQNNGV. This CDR3 is built from 13 residues. With 5 bases removed from V and 6 bases from J, the gap between germline ends came to 13 bases. CDR3 region: CASSPMGLDGYTF. The CDR3 nucleotides are TGTGCCAGCAGCCCCATGGGTTTGGATGGCTACACCTTC.

The rearrangement uses TRBV9 and TRBJ1-5; a weak D match, TRBD1 (5 bases). The V and J ends lost 4 bases and 11 bases respectively, with 19 bases between them. The CDR3 loop spans 14 amino acids. Per the germline V gene, CDR1 is SGDLS and CDR2 is YYNGEE. The CDR3 nucleotides read TGTGCCAGCAGCCCCAGGGCGGGTCGGGAGACCCAGCATTTT. Translation gives CASSPRAGRETQHF.

This clonotype was detected many times. The DNA of the CDR3 is TGTGCCAGCAGTGAACTGCTCCGGAATAGCAATCAGCCCCAGCATTTT. Its protein product is CASSELLRNSNQPQHF. The gene calls are TRBV2 and TRBJ1-5, with D hard to call. V shed 2 bases and J shed 0 bases, with 11 bases lying between them. The CDR3 runs to 16 residues. Germline V gene data show CDR1 as SNHLY and CDR2 as FYNNEI.

The chain couples TRBV5-5 to TRBJ1-5; 7 nucleotides line up with TRBD1. This CDR3 spans 16 amino acids. CDR1 is SGHKS, CDR2 YYEKEE, per germline (reference sequence). Unmatched junction bases numbered 12, after V lost 4 bases and J lost 5 bases. The CDR3 coding sequence is TGTGCCAGCAGCCAAGATTTTGGACAGGAGTATCAGCCCCAGCATTTT. The encoded protein is CASSQDFGQEYQPQHF.

A few counts support this clonotype. The chain carries TRBV4-1 and TRBJ2-5; TRBD2 matches at 12 bases. From germline, CDR1 is MGHRA and CDR2 YSYEKL. There are 16 residues in the CDR3. V lost 2 bases to trimming and J lost 5 bases; unmatched junction nucleotides: 6. In DNA, the CDR3 is TGCGCCAGCAGCCAACCGACTAGCGGGAGAATGGAGACCCAGTACTTC. Protein sequence: CASSQPTSGRMETQYF.

The rearrangement joins TRBV4-2 to TRBJ1-4; D may be TRBD1 (6 bases). Germline assignment: CDR1 LGHNA and CDR2 YNFKEQ. The CDR3 length is 15 residues. The germline V and J ends were trimmed by 4 bases and 5 bases, with 14 bases remaining between them. CDR3 sequence (DNA): TGTGCCAGCAGCCGCCCGGGGGGCGAAAATGAAAAACTGTTTTTT. Its protein product is CASSRPGGENEKLFF.

This clonotype has a single count. V is TRBV2 and J is TRBJ1-4; D remains ambiguous. This CDR3 contains 17 residues. V lost 3 bases and J 4 bases, leaving 18 bases between the germline ends. Germline V gene lookup returns CDR1 SNHLY and CDR2 FYNNEI. Here the CDR3 reads CASSDQAGGLNNEKLFF. As DNA, the CDR3 is TGTGCCAGCAGTGACCAGGCGGGTGGGCTTAATAATGAAAAACTGTTTTTT.

Regarding this clonotype: Its ends do not fully match the called genes, so a read error is possible. The J gene is TRBJ1-1, the V gene TRBV15, with 7 bases identical to TRBD1. The CDR3 has 14 residues. Germline assignment: CDR1 LNHNV and CDR2 YYDKDF (reference sequence). DNA for the CDR3: TGTGCCACCAGCAGCGAGGACAGGAACGCTGAAGCTTTCTTT. Its protein is CATSSEDRNAEAFF.

Ten or more counts support this clonotype. The rearrangement links TRBV12-3 or TRBV12-4 to TRBJ2-5, with a weak D call TRBD2 (6 bases). V dropped 0 bases and J dropped 5 bases, with 13 bases sitting between them. CDR3 length equals 15 residues. CDR3 protein: CASSLALRSGETQYF. The CDR3 DNA follows: TGTGCCAGCAGTTTAGCGCTGCGCAGCGGGGAGACCCAGTACTTC.

The chain recombines TRBV7-2 with TRBJ2-7; 7 bases agree with TRBD2. After removal of 4 bases from V and 0 bases from J, the junction contained 3 bases not matched to a gene. CDR3 length: 14 residues. The germline CDR1 and CDR2 sequences are SGHTA and FQGNSA. For the CDR3, the DNA is TGTGCCAGCAGCTACACTAGCGCCTCCTACGAGCAGTACTTC. This codes for CASSYTSASYEQYF.

This chain connects TRBV15 to TRBJ1-1, with 11 bases lining up with TRBD1. The length of the CDR3 is 13 residues. Unmatched junction bases numbered 5, after V lost 8 bases and J lost 6 bases. Germline CDR1 reads LNHNV; CDR2 reads YYDKDF (reference sequence). The CDR3 DNA reads as TGTGCCACCGGGACAGGGGGAGGCGCTGAAGCTTTCTTT. This encodes CATGTGGGAEAFF.

The chain is built from TRBV24-1 and TRBJ2-5; either TRBD1 or TRBD2 may supply D (5 bases each). The V gene lost 7 bases and the J gene lost 9 bases, with 17 bases spanning the gap. The CDR3 is 13 amino acids. CDR1 KGHDR and CDR2 SFDVKD come from the germline V gene. The CDR3 region is CATRDFGAQPQYF. The CDR3 bases are TGTGCCACCAGGGACTTTGGGGCTCAGCCCCAGTACTTC.